A single count supports the clone carrying this T cell receptor beta chain. Its target is not known. The data originate from a study of T cell repertoires in cytomegalovirus infection. Each CDR3 protein is one row after TCRdb ran MiXCR on the reads. The profile shows approximately 750,000 distinct CDR3 sequences, roughly a third of them singletons. Study results and caveats: Dominating the ex vivo response were TCR beta clonotypes that were CMV-specific and HLA-C-restricted.

In germline, CDR1 is MDHEN, CDR2 SYDVKM. The CDR3 contains 13 residues. Trimming pared 4 bases from V and 8 bases from J, leaving 14 bases between. The origin of this receptor is a human donor in good health (CMV status not recorded). Some clones in this sample may be carry-over from other donors' samples. Source material: PBMCs. The J gene is TRBJ1-1, the V gene TRBV28; possible D gene TRBD1, 5 bases. The CDR3 loop is CASSSQGIIEAFF. CDR3 bases: TGTGCCAGCAGTTCGCAGGGTATTATCGAAGCTTTCTTT.